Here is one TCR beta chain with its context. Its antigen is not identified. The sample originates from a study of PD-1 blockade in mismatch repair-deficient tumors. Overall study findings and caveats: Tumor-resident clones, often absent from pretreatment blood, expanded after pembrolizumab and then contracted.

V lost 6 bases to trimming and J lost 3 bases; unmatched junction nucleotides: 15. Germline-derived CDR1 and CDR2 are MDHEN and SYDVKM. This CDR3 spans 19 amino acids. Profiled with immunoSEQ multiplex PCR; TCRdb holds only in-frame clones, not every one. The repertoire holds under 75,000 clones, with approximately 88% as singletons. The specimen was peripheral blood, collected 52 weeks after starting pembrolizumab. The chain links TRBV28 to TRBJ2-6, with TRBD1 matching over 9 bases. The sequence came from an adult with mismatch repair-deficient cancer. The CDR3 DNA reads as TGTGCCAGCAGCCTAAAACCGGGACAGGGCCCTGGTGGGGCCAACGTCCTGACTTTC. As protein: CASSLKPGQGPGGANVLTF.